Below are 6 T cell receptor beta chains sequenced from a single sample in a study of control samples from healthy donors and cancer patients. TCRdb's table, derived via immunoSEQ multiplex PCR, lists solely in-frame clones and lacks some. The table includes over 85,000 clones, over 85% detected once. Sequencing input: blood. The receptors originated from a woman younger than 45 in good health.

The chain combines TRBV19 with TRBJ1-1; D possibly corresponds to TRBD1 (6 bases). The germline V and J ends were trimmed by 3 bases and 11 bases, with 22 bases remaining between them. The germline CDR1 and CDR2 sequences are LNHDA and SQIVND (reference sequence). The CDR3 is 15 amino acids. CDR3 in DNA: TGTGCCAGTAGTATTCCCAAGGGGGGCGCCGGGAAGGCTTTCTTT. It is translated as CASSIPKGGAGKAFF.

The J gene is TRBJ1-2, the V gene TRBV28; D uncertain. This CDR3 is 14 amino acids long. Germline V gene sequence: CDR1 MDHEN, CDR2 SYDVKM. The germline V and J ends were trimmed by 1 base and 2 bases, with 8 bases remaining between them. CDR3 protein: CASSLYSANYGYTF. CDR3 sequence (DNA): TGTGCCAGCAGTTTATACAGTGCGAACTATGGCTACACCTTC.

The V gene is TRBV3-1 (or the pseudogene TRBV3-2), the J gene TRBJ1-3; no definite D call. The CDR3 spans 16 residues. Germline V lookup: CDR1 LGHDT, CDR2 YNNKEL (reference sequence). The V end was cut by 2 bases, the J end by 3 bases, with 14 bases between. The CDR3 is CASSQRSAGNGNTIYF. The CDR3 DNA reads as TGTGCCAGCAGCCAACGCTCCGCCGGGAATGGAAACACCATATATTTT.

V is TRBV28 and J is TRBJ1-1; no clear D. The length of the CDR3 is 13 residues. V was pared by 6 bases and J by 1 base, with 9 bases between. Per germline, CDR1 MDHEN and CDR2 SYDVKM. For the CDR3, the DNA is TGTGCCAGCAGCTCCCCCGGGAACACTGAAGCTTTCTTT. Amino acids: CASSSPGNTEAFF.

The chain is built from TRBV19 and TRBJ1-2; 8 bases are shared with TRBD1. V shed 3 bases, J shed 4 bases, and the junction held 13 bases outside the gene matches. The CDR3 is made up of 17 amino acids. Germline CDR1 reads LNHDA; CDR2 reads SQIVND (reference sequence). The DNA for the CDR3 is TGTGCCAGTAGTATTCTAATCGGGGGGACAGGAATCTATGGCTACACCTTC. Amino acids: CASSILIGGTGIYGYTF.

DNA for the CDR3: TGCGCCAGCAGCTTGGGGCACAGCGCCACTGAAGCTTTCTTT. Translated, it gives CASSLGHSATEAFF. This sequence joins TRBV5-1 and TRBJ1-1; D unresolved. Per germline, CDR1 SGHRS and CDR2 YFSETQ. Between the trimmed V and J ends, which lost 0 bases and 4 bases, there was a span of 10 bases. The CDR3 is 14 residues long.